This paragraph covers one T cell receptor beta chain sequence. What it recognizes is unknown. Sequenced by immunoSEQ multiplex PCR; TCRdb stores in-frame clones only, minus some. The sample includes around 34,000 clones, around 85% seen only once; the top ten take approximately 1.2%. The data belong to a study of STAT5B mutations in CD4+ large granular lymphocyte leukemia. Notes on the study in general: Data were not HLA-matched across samples. No patients shared main leukemic clonotypes, though around 24% appeared at low frequency elsewhere.

The specimen was CD4+ T cells from blood buffy coats. This sequence originates from a human donor in good health.

CDR3 region: CASSFVAGSTDTQYF. Here the CDR3 DNA reads TGCGCCAGCAGCTTTGTAGCGGGGAGCACAGATACGCAGTATTTT. The chain has TRBV5-1 and TRBJ2-3, with 8 bases fitting TRBD2. J lost 0 bases, V lost 2 bases, and 2 bases had no gene match. The CDR3 runs to 15 residues. CDR1 is SGHRS, CDR2 YFSETQ, per germline.